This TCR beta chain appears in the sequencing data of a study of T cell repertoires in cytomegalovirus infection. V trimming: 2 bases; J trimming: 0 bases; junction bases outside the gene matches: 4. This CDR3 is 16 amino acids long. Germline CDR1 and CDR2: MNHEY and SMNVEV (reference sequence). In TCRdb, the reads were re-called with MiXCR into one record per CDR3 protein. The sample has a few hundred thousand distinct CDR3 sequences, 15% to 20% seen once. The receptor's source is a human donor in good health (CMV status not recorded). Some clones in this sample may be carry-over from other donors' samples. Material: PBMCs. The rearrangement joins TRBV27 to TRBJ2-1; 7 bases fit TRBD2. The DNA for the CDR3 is TGTGCCAGCAGTTTAAAAGCGGGGACCTCCTACAATGAGCAGTTCTTC. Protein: CASSLKAGTSYNEQFF.